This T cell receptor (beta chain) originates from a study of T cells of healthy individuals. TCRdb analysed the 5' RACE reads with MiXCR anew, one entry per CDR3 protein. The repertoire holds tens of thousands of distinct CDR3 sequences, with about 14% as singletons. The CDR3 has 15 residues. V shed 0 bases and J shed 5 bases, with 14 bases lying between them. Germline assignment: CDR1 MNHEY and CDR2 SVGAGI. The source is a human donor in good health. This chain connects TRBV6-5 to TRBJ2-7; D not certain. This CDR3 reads CASSYSPARVDEQYF. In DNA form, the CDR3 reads TGTGCCAGCAGTTACTCCCCGGCTCGCGTCGACGAGCAGTACTTC.